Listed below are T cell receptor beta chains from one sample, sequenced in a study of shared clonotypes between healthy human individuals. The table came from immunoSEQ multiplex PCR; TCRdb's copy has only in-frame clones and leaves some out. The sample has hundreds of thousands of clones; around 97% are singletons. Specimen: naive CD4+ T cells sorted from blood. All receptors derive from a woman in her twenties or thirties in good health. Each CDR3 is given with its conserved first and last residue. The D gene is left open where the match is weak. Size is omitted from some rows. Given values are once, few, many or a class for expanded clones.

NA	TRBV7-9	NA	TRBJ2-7	CASSPTESSYEQYF	TGTGCCAGCAGTCCTACAGAGAGCTCCTACGAGCAGTACTTC
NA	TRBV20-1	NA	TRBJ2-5	CSAGTRETQYF	TGCAGTGCAGGGACGCGAGAGACCCAGTACTTC
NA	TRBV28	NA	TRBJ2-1	CASSLPGLSNNNEQFF	TGTGCCAGCAGTTTACCCGGACTATCGAATAACAATGAGCAGTTCTTC
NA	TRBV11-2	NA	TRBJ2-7	CASSLLPRLFSYEQYF	TGTGCCAGCAGTTTACTCCCCAGGTTATTCTCCTACGAGCAGTACTTC
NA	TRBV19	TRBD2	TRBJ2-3	CASSSNRSPSGSADTQYF	TGTGCCAGTAGTTCTAACCGTTCGCCTAGCGGGAGTGCTGATACGCAGTATTTT
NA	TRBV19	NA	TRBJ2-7	CASSQYPGSGGLYEQYF	TGTGCCAGTAGCCAGTACCCCGGGTCAGGAGGCCTATACGAGCAGTACTTC
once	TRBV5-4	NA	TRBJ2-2	CASSLKGAGTGELFF	TGTGCCAGCAGCTTGAAGGGGGCGGGGACCGGGGAGCTGTTTTTT
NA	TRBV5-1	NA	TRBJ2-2	CASRTGDNTGELFF	TGCGCCAGCCGGACTGGGGATAACACCGGGGAGCTGTTTTTT
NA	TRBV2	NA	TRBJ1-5	CASSERSGFLLNQPQHF	TGTGCCAGCAGTGAAAGGTCAGGGTTTCTTTTAAATCAGCCCCAGCATTTT
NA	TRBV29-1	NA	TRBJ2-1	CSVSGQTNEQFF	TGCAGCGTCTCCGGGCAGACCAATGAGCAGTTCTTC
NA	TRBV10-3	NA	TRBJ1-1	CAISETISEAFF	TGTGCCATCAGTGAGACGATATCTGAAGCTTTCTTT
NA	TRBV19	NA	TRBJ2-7	CASSMEGVREQYF	TGTGCCAGTAGTATGGAAGGGGTTCGCGAGCAGTACTTC
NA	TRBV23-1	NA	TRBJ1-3	CASSQSRGACGNTIYF	TGCGCCAGCAGTCAATCAAGGGGGGCGTGCGGAAACACCATATATTTT
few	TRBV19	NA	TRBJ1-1	CASSTAGDTEAFF	TGTGCCAGTAGTACGGCGGGAGACACTGAAGCTTTCTTT
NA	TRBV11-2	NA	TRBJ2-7	CASSFQYEQYF	TGTGCCAGCAGCTTTCAGTACGAGCAGTACTTC
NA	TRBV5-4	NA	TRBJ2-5	CASSPGGSQETQYF	TGTGCCAGCAGCCCCGGTGGTAGCCAAGAGACCCAGTACTTC
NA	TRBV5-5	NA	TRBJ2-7	CASSLPSPLGEQYF	TGTGCCAGCAGCTTGCCTAGCCCATTGGGGGAGCAGTACTTC